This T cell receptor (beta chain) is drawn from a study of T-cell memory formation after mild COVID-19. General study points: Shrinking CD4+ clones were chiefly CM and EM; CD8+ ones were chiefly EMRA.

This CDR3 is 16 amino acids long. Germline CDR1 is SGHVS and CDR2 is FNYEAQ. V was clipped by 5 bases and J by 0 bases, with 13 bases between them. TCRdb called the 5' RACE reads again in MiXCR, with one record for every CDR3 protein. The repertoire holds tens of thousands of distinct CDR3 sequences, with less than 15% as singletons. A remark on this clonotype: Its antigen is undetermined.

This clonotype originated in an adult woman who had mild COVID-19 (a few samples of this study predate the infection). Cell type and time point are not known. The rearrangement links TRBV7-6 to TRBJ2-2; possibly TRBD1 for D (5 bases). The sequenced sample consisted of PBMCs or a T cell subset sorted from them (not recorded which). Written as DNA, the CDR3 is TGTGCCAGCAGCACCTCACAGGTGGCGAACACCGGGGAGCTGTTTTTT. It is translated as CASSTSQVANTGELFF.